This entry lists 15 T cell receptor beta chains sequenced from one sample in a study of blood T cell repertoires in COVID-19. Libraries were prepared by immunoSEQ multiplex PCR; TCRdb keeps only in-frame clonotypes and omits some of them. The data show around 69,000 clones, nearly 90% seen once. Sequenced: peripheral blood. These TCRs come from a woman in her 50s with active COVID-19.

This chain uses TRBV7-9 with TRBJ2-6; a weak D match, TRBD2 (5 bases). CDR1 is SEHNR and CDR2 is FQNEAQ in the germline V gene (reference sequence). Between the trimmed V and J ends, which lost 6 bases and 0 bases, there was a span of 15 bases. The CDR3 contains 17 residues. DNA for the CDR3: TGTGCCAGCAGTTCCGGGGTTGGGAGCTCTGGGGCCAACGTCCTGACTTTC. This encodes CASSSGVGSSGANVLTF.

The chain joins TRBV27 to TRBJ1-1, with 9 bases matching TRBD1. Trimming took 6 bases from V and 5 from J; bases not matched to a gene: 13. The CDR3 is 16 amino acids. CDR1 is MNHEY, CDR2 SMNVEV, per germline (reference sequence). The CDR3 DNA follows: TGTGCCAGCAGACCCTTCCCGGGACAGGGCCGGACTGAAGCTTTCTTT. It is translated as CASRPFPGQGRTEAFF.

The chain recombines TRBV28 with TRBJ2-7; D gene unclear. Germline CDR1 MDHEN, CDR2 SYDVKM. V lost 7 bases, J lost 0 bases, and 7 bases lay in between. This CDR3 has 12 residues. This chain's CDR3 is CASTKSSYEQYF. CDR3 nucleotides: TGTGCCAGCACGAAGAGCTCCTACGAGCAGTACTTC.

J is TRBJ1-5 and V is TRBV2, with D perhaps matching TRBD1 (5 bases). The V and J ends lost 5 bases and 4 bases respectively, with 9 bases between them. Germline V gene sequence: CDR1 SNHLY, CDR2 FYNNEI. The CDR3 runs to 13 residues. CDR3 amino acids: CASSKQENQPQHF. The CDR3 DNA follows: TGTGCCAGCAGTAAACAGGAGAATCAGCCCCAGCATTTT.

The rearrangement uses TRBV7-3 and TRBJ1-1, with 8 bases lining up with TRBD1. The J segment lost 4 bases and the V segment lost 8 bases, leaving 6 bases of the junction unmatched. This CDR3 has 13 amino acids. Germline values: CDR1 SGHTA, CDR2 FQGTGA. The CDR3 protein is CASSQGAVTEAFF. CDR3 nucleotides: TGTGCCAGCTCCCAGGGGGCGGTCACTGAAGCTTTCTTT.

The rearrangement uses TRBV19 and TRBJ2-5, with D possibly TRBD2 on 6 matching bases. Germline V gives CDR1 LNHDA, CDR2 SQIVND (reference sequence). The CDR3 spans 15 residues. Trimming took 3 bases from V and 3 from J, leaving 14 bases between them. As DNA, the CDR3 is TGTGCCAGTAGTATTTGGAGGGCCGCCGAAGAGACCCAGTACTTC. Protein product: CASSIWRAAEETQYF.

The CDR3 DNA is TGTGCCAGCAGTTCCCCGGACAGGGGGGTATACGAGCAGTACTTC. It specifies CASSSPDRGVYEQYF. The chain recombines TRBV27 with TRBJ2-7; 10 bases map to TRBD1. This CDR3 comprises 15 residues. Germline-derived CDR1 and CDR2 are MNHEY and SMNVEV (reference sequence). The junction had 7 bases not matched to a gene; V was cut back by 4 bases and J by 4 bases.

J is TRBJ2-7 and V is TRBV29-1, with 8 bases lining up with TRBD2. The CDR3 covers 15 residues. The V segment lost 2 bases and the J segment 0 bases; nucleotides outside the gene matches: 6. Germline CDR1 is SQVTM and CDR2 is ANQGSEA. The CDR3 nucleotides read TGCAGCGTTGAATCGGGGGGGCCGAACTCCTACGAGCAGTACTTC. It yields the protein CSVESGGPNSYEQYF.

The chain recombines TRBV2 with TRBJ2-1, with D maybe TRBD1 (6 bases). Trimming pared 5 bases from V and 7 bases from J, leaving 18 bases between. From germline, CDR1 is SNHLY and CDR2 FYNNEI. CDR3 length equals 15 residues. The CDR3 is CASSPGHILGNEQFF. The CDR3 DNA reads as TGTGCCAGCAGTCCGGGACATATTCTAGGGAATGAGCAGTTCTTC.

The chain couples TRBV6-5 to TRBJ1-2, with D hard to call. The CDR3 contains 11 residues. Trimming removed 6 bases at V and 2 bases at J, with 4 bases between. CDR1 is MNHEY and CDR2 is SVGAGI in the germline V gene. CDR3 protein: CASRQNYGYTF. The CDR3 DNA reads TGTGCCAGCAGACAGAACTATGGCTACACCTTC.

In its sample, this clone was seen once. The gene calls are TRBV6-5 and TRBJ2-2; D remains ambiguous. Looked up from germline, CDR1 is MNHEY and CDR2 is SVGAGI. The CDR3 loop spans 15 amino acids. V lost 5 bases and J 4 bases, leaving 14 bases between the germline ends. CDR3 nucleotides: TGTGCCAGCAGTCCTAGGCGAGGTGGCACCGGGGAGCTGTTTTTT. Protein product: CASSPRRGGTGELFF.

V is TRBV7-8 and J is TRBJ2-1, with TRBD2 matching 8 bases. The J segment lost 5 bases and the V segment lost 4 bases, leaving 10 bases of the junction unmatched. Germline V gene sequence: CDR1 SGHVS, CDR2 FQNEAQ. The CDR3 has 16 amino acids. The chain's CDR3 is CASSSPGAGGHNEQFF. CDR3 DNA sequence: TGTGCCAGCAGCTCGCCCGGGGCGGGAGGACACAATGAGCAGTTCTTC.

The chain couples TRBV28 to TRBJ1-1; 7 nucleotides agree with TRBD1. The V gene's germline CDR1 is MDHEN and CDR2 SYDVKM. CDR3 length: 12 residues. With V trimmed by 6 bases and J by 5 bases, 3 bases remained unmatched. CDR3 sequence reads: CASREQGTEAFF. CDR3 sequence (DNA): TGTGCCAGCAGAGAACAGGGGACTGAAGCTTTCTTT. Based on the CDR3 plus reference TRBV28 and TRBJ1-1, the full variable domain is DVKVTQSSRYLVKRTGEKVFLECVQDMDHENMFWYRQDPGLGLRLIYFSYDVKMKEKGDIPEGYSVSREKKERFSLILESASTNQTSMYLCASREQGTEAFFGQGTRLTVV.

V gene TRBV18 combines with J gene TRBJ2-7; 14 nucleotides agree with TRBD2. The CDR3 loop spans 15 amino acids. Germline assignment: CDR1 KGHSH and CDR2 LQKENI. After removal of 6 bases from V and 6 bases from J, the junction contained 7 bases not matched to a gene. CDR3 amino acids: CASSPGTSGSSEQYF. In nucleotides, the CDR3 is TGTGCCAGCTCTCCCGGGACTAGCGGGAGTAGCGAGCAGTACTTC.

J is TRBJ2-5 and V is TRBV3-1 (or the pseudogene TRBV3-2), with 16 nucleotides matching TRBD2. J gave up 0 bases and V 1 base, and 5 bases lay outside the gene matches. The CDR3 extends over 19 amino acids. Per the germline V gene, CDR1 is LGHDT and CDR2 is YNNKEL (reference sequence). CDR3 protein: CASSQGGTSGRAYQETQYF. DNA of the CDR3: TGTGCCAGCAGCCAAGGCGGGACTAGCGGGAGGGCATACCAAGAGACCCAGTACTTC.